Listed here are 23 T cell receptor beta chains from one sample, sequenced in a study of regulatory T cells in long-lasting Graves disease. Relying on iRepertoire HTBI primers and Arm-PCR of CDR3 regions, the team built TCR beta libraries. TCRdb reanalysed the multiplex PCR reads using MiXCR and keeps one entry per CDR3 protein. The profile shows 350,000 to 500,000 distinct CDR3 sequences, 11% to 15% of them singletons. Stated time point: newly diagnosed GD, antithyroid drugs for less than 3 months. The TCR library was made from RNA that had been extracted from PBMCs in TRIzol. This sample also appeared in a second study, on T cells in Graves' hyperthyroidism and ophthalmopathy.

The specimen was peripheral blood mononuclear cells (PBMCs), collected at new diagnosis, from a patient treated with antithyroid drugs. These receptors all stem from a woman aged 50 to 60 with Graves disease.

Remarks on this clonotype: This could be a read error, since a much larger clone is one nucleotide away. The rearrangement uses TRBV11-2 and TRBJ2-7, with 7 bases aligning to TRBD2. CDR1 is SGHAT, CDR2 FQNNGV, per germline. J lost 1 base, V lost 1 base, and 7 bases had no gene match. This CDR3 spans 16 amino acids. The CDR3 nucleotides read TGTGCCAGCAGCTTAGGGGAGGGGTTCGTATCCTACGAGCAGTACTTC. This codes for CASSLGEGFVSYEQYF. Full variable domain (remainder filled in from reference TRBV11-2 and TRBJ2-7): EAGVAQSPRYKIIEKRQSVAFWCNPISGHATLYWYQQILGQGPKLLIQFQNNGVVDDSQLPKDRFSAERLKGVDSTLKIQPAKLEDSAVYLCASSLGEGFVSYEQYFGPGTRLTVT.

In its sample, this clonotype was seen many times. The CDR3 DNA sequence: TGCGCCAGCAGCTTTTTGCGGAGGGGCGGCAGCAGCACAGATACGCAGTATTTT. Residues: CASSFLRRGGSSTDTQYF. The V gene is TRBV5-1, the J gene TRBJ2-3, with a weak D call TRBD2 (6 bases). Germline CDR1 SGHRS, CDR2 YFSETQ. The CDR3 has 18 amino acids. Trimming shortened V by 2 bases and J by 0 bases, and 19 bases separated the two germline ends.

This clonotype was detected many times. CDR3 sequence reads: CASSPRTEGSGNQPQHF. CDR3 in DNA: TGTGCCAGCAGTCCCAGAACCGAGGGTAGCGGCAATCAGCCCCAGCATTTT. The chain couples TRBV6-1 to TRBJ1-5; D not resolved. The CDR3 is made up of 17 amino acids. Per germline, CDR1 MNHNS and CDR2 SASEGT. The V and J ends lost 5 bases and 2 bases respectively, with 19 bases between them.

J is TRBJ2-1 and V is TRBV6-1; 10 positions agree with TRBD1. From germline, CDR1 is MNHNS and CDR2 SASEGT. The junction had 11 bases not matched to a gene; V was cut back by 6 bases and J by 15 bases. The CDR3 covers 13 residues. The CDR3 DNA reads TGTGCCAGCAGCGCAACCGGGACAGGGGATTCGTTCTTC. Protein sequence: CASSATGTGDSFF.

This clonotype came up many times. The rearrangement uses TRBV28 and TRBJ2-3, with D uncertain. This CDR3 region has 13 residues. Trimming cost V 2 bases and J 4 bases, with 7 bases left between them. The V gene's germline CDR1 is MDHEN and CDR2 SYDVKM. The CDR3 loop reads CASSLPPADTQYF. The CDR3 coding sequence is TGTGCCAGCAGTTTACCCCCCGCAGATACGCAGTATTTT.

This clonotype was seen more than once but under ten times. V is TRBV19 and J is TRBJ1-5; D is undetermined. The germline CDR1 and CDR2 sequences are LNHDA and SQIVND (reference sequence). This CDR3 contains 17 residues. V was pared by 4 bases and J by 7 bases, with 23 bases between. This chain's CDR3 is CASSTTWTLEAWQPQHF. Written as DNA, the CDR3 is TGTGCCAGTAGTACAACCTGGACCCTCGAGGCGTGGCAGCCCCAGCATTTT.

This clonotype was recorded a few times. The chain's CDR3 is CASSPRSGSAYNEQFF. CDR3 coding DNA: TGTGCCAGCAGCCCCCGTAGCGGGAGCGCCTACAATGAGCAGTTCTTC. The genes are TRBV7-2 and TRBJ2-1; TRBD2 matches 9 bases. The CDR3 length is 16 residues. The ends lost 5 bases at V and 2 bases at J; junction bases unmatched: 7. CDR1 and CDR2 from the germline V gene are SGHTA and FQGNSA.

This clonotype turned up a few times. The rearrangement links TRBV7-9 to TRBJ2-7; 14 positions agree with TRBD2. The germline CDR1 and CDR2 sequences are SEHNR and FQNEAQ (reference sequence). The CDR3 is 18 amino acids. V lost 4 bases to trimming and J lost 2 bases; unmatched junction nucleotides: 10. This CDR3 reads CASSSRLAGGPWAYEQYF. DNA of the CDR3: TGTGCCAGCAGCTCCAGACTAGCGGGAGGGCCCTGGGCCTACGAGCAGTACTTC.

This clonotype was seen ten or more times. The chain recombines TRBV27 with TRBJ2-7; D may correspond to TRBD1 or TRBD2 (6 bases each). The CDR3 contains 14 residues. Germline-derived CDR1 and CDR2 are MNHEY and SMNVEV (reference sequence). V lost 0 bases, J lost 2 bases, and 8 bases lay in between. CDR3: CASSLSRGPYEQYF. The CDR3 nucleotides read TGTGCCAGCAGTTTATCCCGGGGGCCCTACGAGCAGTACTTC.

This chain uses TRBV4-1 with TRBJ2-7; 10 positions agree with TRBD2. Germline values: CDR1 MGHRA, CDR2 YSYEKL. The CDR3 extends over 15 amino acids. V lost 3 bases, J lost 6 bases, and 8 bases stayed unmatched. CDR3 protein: CASSQASGSLLEQYF. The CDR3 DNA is TGCGCCAGCAGCCAGGCTAGCGGGAGCTTACTCGAGCAGTACTTC.

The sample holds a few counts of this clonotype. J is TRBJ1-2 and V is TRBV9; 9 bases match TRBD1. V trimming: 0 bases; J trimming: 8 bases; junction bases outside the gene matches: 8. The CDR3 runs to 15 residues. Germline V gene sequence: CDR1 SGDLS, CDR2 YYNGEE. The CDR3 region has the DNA TGTGCCAGCAGCGTAGAGCCCGGGACAGGGAGCGGCTACACCTTC. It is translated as CASSVEPGTGSGYTF.

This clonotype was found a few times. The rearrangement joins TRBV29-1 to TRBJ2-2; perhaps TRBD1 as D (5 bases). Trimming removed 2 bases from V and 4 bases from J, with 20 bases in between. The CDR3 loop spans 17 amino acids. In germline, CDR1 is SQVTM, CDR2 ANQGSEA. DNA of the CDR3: TGCAGCGTTGAAAGTCAGGGTCAAATTGGTATCACCGGGGAGCTGTTTTTT. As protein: CSVESQGQIGITGELFF.

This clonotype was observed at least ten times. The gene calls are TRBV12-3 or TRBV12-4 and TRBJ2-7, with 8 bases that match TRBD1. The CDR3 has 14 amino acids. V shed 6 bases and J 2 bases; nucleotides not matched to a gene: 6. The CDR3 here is CASRATTGAYEQYF. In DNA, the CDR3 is TGTGCCAGCAGGGCAACGACAGGGGCCTACGAGCAGTACTTC.

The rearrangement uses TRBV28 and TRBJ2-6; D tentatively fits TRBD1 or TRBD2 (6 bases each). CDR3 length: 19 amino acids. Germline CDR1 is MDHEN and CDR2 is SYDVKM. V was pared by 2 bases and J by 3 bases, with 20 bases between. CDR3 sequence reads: CASSLHRWGAGFGANVLTF. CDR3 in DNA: TGTGCCAGCAGTTTACACCGGTGGGGGGCAGGCTTTGGGGCCAACGTCCTGACTTTC.

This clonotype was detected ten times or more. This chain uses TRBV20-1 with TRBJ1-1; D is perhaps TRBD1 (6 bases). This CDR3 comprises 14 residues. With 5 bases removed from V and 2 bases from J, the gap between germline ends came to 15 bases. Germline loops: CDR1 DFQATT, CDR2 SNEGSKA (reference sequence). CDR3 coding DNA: TGCAGTGCTGCACACCGGGACACTAACACTGAAGCTTTCTTT. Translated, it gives CSAAHRDTNTEAFF.

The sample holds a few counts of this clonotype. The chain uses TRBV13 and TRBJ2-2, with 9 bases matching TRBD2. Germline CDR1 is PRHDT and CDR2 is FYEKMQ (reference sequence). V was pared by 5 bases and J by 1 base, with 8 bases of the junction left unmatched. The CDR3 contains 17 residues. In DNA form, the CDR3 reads TGTGCCAGCAGCCCCCAAGGACTAGCGCTGAACACCGGGGAGCTGTTTTTT. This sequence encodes CASSPQGLALNTGELFF.

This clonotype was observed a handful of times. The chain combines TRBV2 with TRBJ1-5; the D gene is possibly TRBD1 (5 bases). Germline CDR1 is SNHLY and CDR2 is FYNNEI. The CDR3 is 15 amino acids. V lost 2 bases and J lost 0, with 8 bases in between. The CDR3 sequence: CASSEQGSSNQPQHF. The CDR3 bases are TGTGCCAGCAGTGAACAGGGCTCTAGCAATCAGCCCCAGCATTTT. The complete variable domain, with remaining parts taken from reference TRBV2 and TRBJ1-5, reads EPEVTQTPSHQVTQMGQEVILRCVPISNHLYFYWYRQILGQKVEFLVSFYNNEISEKSEIFDDQFSVERPDGSNFTLKIRSTKLEDSAMYFCASSEQGSSNQPQHFGDGTRLSIL.

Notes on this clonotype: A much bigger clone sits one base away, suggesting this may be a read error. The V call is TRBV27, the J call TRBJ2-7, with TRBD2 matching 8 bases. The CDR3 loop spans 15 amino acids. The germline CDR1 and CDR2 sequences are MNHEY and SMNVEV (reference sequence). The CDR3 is CTSSSMTSVGLEQYF. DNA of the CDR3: TGTACCAGCAGTTCAATGACTAGCGTCGGTCTCGAGCAGTACTTC.

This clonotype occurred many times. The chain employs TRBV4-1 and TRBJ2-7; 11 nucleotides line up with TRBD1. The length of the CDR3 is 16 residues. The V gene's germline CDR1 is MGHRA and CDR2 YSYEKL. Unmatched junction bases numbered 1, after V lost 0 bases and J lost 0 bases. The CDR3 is CASSQEGQGDSYEQYF. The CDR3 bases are TGCGCCAGCAGCCAAGAGGGACAGGGGGACTCCTACGAGCAGTACTTC.

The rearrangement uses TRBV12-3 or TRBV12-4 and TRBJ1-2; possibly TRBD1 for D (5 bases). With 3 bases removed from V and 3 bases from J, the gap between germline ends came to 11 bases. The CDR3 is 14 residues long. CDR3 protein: CASSLGGRDYGYTF. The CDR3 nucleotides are TGTGCCAGCAGTTTGGGGGGACGGGACTATGGCTACACCTTC.

The CDR3 nucleotides read TGTGCCAGCAGTTTAACGACAGGGGCCCAGAACACCGGGGAGCTGTTTTTT. Its protein is CASSLTTGAQNTGELFF. The gene calls are TRBV28 and TRBJ2-2; 8 nucleotides line up with TRBD1. CDR3 length equals 17 residues. CDR1 MDHEN and CDR2 SYDVKM come from the germline V gene. The J segment lost 1 base and the V segment lost 2 bases, leaving 6 bases of the junction unmatched.

The CDR3 coding sequence is TGTGCCAGCAGCCATTTCGGACAGAACTCCTACGAGCAGTACTTC. Amino acids: CASSHFGQNSYEQYF. This rearrangement joins TRBV11-3 to TRBJ2-7, with a possible D match to TRBD1 (6 bases). Trimming cost V 5 bases and J 0 bases, with 14 bases left between them. Germline-derived CDR1 and CDR2 are SGHNT and YENEEA. This CDR3 contains 15 residues. Filled out from reference TRBV11-3 and TRBJ2-7, the complete variable domain reads EAGVVQSPRYKIIEKKQPVAFWCNPISGHNTLYWYLQNLGQGPELLIRYENEEAVDDSQLPKDRFSAERLKGVDSTLKIQPAELGDSAVYLCASSHFGQNSYEQYFGPGTRLTVT.

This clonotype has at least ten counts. The CDR3 here is CASSPATGSAYEQYF. The CDR3 nucleotides are TGTGCCAGCTCACCCGCGACAGGGAGCGCCTACGAGCAGTACTTC. The V gene is TRBV18, the J gene TRBJ2-7, with 7 positions matching TRBD1. Germline loops: CDR1 KGHSH, CDR2 LQKENI. This CDR3 has 15 amino acids. J gave up 2 bases and V 3 bases, and 7 bases lay outside the gene matches. The full variable domain, with the rest looked up from reference TRBV18 and TRBJ2-7, is NAGVMQNPRHLVRRRGQEARLRCSPMKGHSHVYWYRQLPEEGLKFMVYLQKENIIDESGMPKERFSAEFPKEGPSILRIQQVVRGDSAAYFCASSPATGSAYEQYFGPGTRLTVT.